A single sample gave rise to the 10 T cell receptor beta chains below, sequenced in a study of T cell responses to AZD1222 COVID-19 vaccine. The repertoire was sequenced with immunoSEQ multiplex PCR; TCRdb's copy has only in-frame clones and lacks some. The profile covers about 150,000 clones, with around 90% appearing a single time and around 3.8% taken by the ten largest. The starting material was peripheral blood, obtained 28 days after the second AZD1222 dose. The receptor source for this set is an adult who received the AZD1222 COVID-19 vaccine.

This chain uses TRBV7-9 with TRBJ2-1; 7 bases agree with TRBD1. The CDR3 consists of 15 residues. V trimming: 5 bases; J trimming: 7 bases; junction bases outside the gene matches: 11. From germline, CDR1 is SEHNR and CDR2 FQNEAQ (reference sequence). CDR3: CASSGDRARRNEQFF. CDR3 nucleotides: TGTGCCAGCAGCGGGGACAGAGCTCGTCGGAATGAGCAGTTCTTC. The full variable domain, in which reference TRBV7-9 and TRBJ2-1 provide the parts outside the CDR3, is DTGVSQNPRHKITKRGQNVTFRCDPISEHNRLYWYRQTLGQGPEFLTYFQNEAQLEKSRLLSDRFSAERPKGSFSTLEIQRTEQGDSAMYLCASSGDRARRNEQFFGPGTRLTVL.

The rearrangement uses TRBV3-1 (or the pseudogene TRBV3-2) and TRBJ2-1; the match to TRBD2 covers 13 bases. The V segment lost 5 bases and the J segment 3 bases; nucleotides outside the gene matches: 7. The CDR3 sequence is 17 residues long. Germline lookup yields CDR1 LGHDT and CDR2 YNNKEL (reference sequence). The CDR3 protein is CASSFTGTSGIYNEQFF. CDR3 in DNA: TGTGCCAGCAGCTTTACCGGGACTAGCGGGATCTACAATGAGCAGTTCTTC.

This clone was seen only once. The gene calls are TRBV7-2 and TRBJ2-7; 8 bases align to TRBD1. Germline lookup yields CDR1 SGHTA and CDR2 FQGNSA. The CDR3 extends over 15 amino acids. Unmatched junction bases numbered 6, after V lost 2 bases and J lost 3 bases. The CDR3 sequence is CASSLRQGNIYEQYF. The CDR3 bases are TGTGCCAGCAGCTTAAGACAGGGGAATATCTACGAGCAGTACTTC.

This clone showed up just once. The chain recombines TRBV4-3 with TRBJ2-7; 8 nucleotides agree with TRBD1. CDR1 is LGHNA, CDR2 YSLEER, per germline. V was pared by 2 bases and J by 4 bases, with 10 bases of the junction left unmatched. This CDR3 spans 16 amino acids. The CDR3 region is CASSQKSLDRAYEQYF. DNA of the CDR3: TGCGCCAGCAGCCAAAAGTCTTTGGACAGGGCGTACGAGCAGTACTTC.

This chain uses TRBV4-1 with TRBJ1-1; D is possibly TRBD1 (5 bases). Trimming stripped 0 bases from V and 4 bases from J, with 9 bases between. This CDR3 contains 14 residues. Per the germline V gene, CDR1 is MGHRA and CDR2 is YSYEKL. The CDR3 DNA sequence: TGCGCCAGCAGCCAAGACTCAGGGCCCACTGAAGCTTTCTTT. This translates into CASSQDSGPTEAFF.

The J gene is TRBJ1-4, the V gene TRBV4-1, with D tentatively TRBD1 (5 bases). Germline loops: CDR1 MGHRA, CDR2 YSYEKL. CDR3 size: 14 residues. The ends were cut back, 0 bases at V and 10 bases at J, with 12 bases in the middle. CDR3 sequence reads: CASSQDGGKGKLFF. The CDR3 DNA follows: TGCGCCAGCAGCCAAGATGGGGGTAAGGGAAAACTGTTTTTT.

The chain recombines TRBV2 with TRBJ2-2; the match to TRBD2 covers 9 bases. CDR3 length: 17 amino acids. The V gene end was trimmed by 2 bases and the J gene end by 5 bases; junction bases not matched to a gene: 9. Germline V gene data show CDR1 as SNHLY and CDR2 as FYNNEI. The CDR3 reads CASSESLLAGRTGELFF. Here the CDR3 DNA reads TGTGCCAGCAGTGAAAGTTTGCTAGCGGGGCGGACCGGGGAGCTGTTTTTT.

This chain links TRBV5-4 with TRBJ1-1; D not resolved. This CDR3 is built from 14 residues. Trimming removed 0 bases at V and 6 bases at J, with 12 bases between. From germline, CDR1 is SGHNT and CDR2 YYREEE (reference sequence). The CDR3 nucleotides are TGTGCCAGCAGCTTGGCGGCATTCGGGTCTGAAGCTTTCTTT. Translated, it gives CASSLAAFGSEAFF.

This clone has a handful of counts. The chain employs TRBV5-6 and TRBJ2-5; 10 bases line up with TRBD2. Trimming took 3 bases from V and 4 from J; bases not matched to a gene: 3. The CDR3 runs 14 residues. Germline V gene sequence: CDR1 SGHDT, CDR2 YYEEEE. CDR3 loop: CASSWSSGGETQYF. In DNA form, the CDR3 reads TGTGCCAGCAGCTGGTCTAGCGGGGGAGAGACCCAGTACTTC.

CDR3 in amino acids: CAWGAAISSQPQHF. The CDR3 nucleotides read TGTGCCTGGGGGGCGGCGATTTCCAGTCAGCCCCAGCATTTT. The chain uses TRBV30 and TRBJ1-5, with D maybe TRBD1 (5 bases). The CDR3 totals 14 residues. The V end lost 5 bases, the J end lost 6 bases, and 17 bases lay between the germline ends. CDR1 is GTSNPN, CDR2 SVGIG, per germline (reference sequence).